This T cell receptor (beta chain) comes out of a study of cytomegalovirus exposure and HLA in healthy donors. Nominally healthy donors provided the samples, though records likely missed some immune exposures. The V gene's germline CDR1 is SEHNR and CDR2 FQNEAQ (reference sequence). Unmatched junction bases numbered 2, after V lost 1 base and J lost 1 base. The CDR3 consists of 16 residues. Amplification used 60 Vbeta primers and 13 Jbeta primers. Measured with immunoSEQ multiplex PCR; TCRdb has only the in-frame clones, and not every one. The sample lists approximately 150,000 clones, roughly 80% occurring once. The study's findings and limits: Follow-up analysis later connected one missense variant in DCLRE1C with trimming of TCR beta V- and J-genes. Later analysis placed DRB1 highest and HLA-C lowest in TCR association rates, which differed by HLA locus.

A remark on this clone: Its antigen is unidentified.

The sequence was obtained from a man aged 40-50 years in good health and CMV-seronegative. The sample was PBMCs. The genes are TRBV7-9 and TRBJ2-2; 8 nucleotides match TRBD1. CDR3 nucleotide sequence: TGTGCCAGCAGCTTAGGGACAGGGAGGAACACCGGGGAGCTGTTTTTT. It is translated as CASSLGTGRNTGELFF.